This TCR beta chain was identified in a study of T cell changes during pregnancy in multiple sclerosis. CDR1 and CDR2 (germline): SEHNR, FQNEAQ (reference sequence). V lost 1 base and J lost 2, with 12 bases in between. CDR3 size: 15 residues. Here immunoSEQ multiplex PCR was the method, and the copy in TCRdb shows in-frame clones only, minus some. The sample carries about 24,000 clones, under 95% recorded once. The V call is TRBV7-9, the J call TRBJ2-7; D is unresolved. The starting material was CD8+ T cells from peripheral blood mononuclear cells, obtained in the third trimester of pregnancy. This TCR derives from a female donor in good health, enrolled as a control in a pregnancy study. DNA of the CDR3: TGTGCCAGCAGCTTAGTGGTCGGGTACACCTACGAGCAGTACTTC. This translates into CASSLVVGYTYEQYF. Combining the CDR3 with reference TRBV7-9 and TRBJ2-7 gives the whole variable domain DTGVSQNPRHKITKRGQNVTFRCDPISEHNRLYWYRQTLGQGPEFLTYFQNEAQLEKSRLLSDRFSAERPKGSFSTLEIQRTEQGDSAMYLCASSLVVGYTYEQYFGPGTRLTVT.